These 30 T cell receptor beta chains were all obtained from the same sample, sequenced in a study of a mutant IDH1 vaccine in newly diagnosed glioma. The time point: baseline, week 1 (first vaccination visit). As for treatment: pre-vaccination baseline after standard-of-care therapy. Profiling relied on immunoSEQ multiplex PCR, and the TCRdb table lists in-frame clones only, not all of them. The sample shows around 24,000 clones, roughly 93% of them seen only once. Sample: PBMCs, taken from a glioma patient treated with radiotherapy, temozolomide or both. Receptors originate from a man in his forties with glioma.

The chain uses TRBV11-1 and TRBJ2-5, with D uncertain. The V end was cut by 8 bases, the J end by 0 bases, with 13 bases between. The CDR3 is made up of 14 amino acids. Germline V gives CDR1 SGHAT, CDR2 FQDESV (reference sequence). The CDR3 reads CASGPAAYQETQYF. The CDR3 coding sequence is TGTGCCAGCGGTCCGGCGGCCTACCAAGAGACCCAGTACTTC.

The J gene is TRBJ1-1, the V gene TRBV4-1; D might be TRBD1 (5 bases). This CDR3 has 15 residues. V lost 1 base, J lost 2 bases, and 11 bases lay in between. Germline CDR1 MGHRA, CDR2 YSYEKL. For the CDR3, the DNA is TGCGCCAGCAGCCAAGGTTACGGGGCAAACACTGAAGCTTTCTTT. Amino acid sequence: CASSQGYGANTEAFF.

This clone came up a few times. The chain is built from TRBV21-1 and TRBJ2-7; the listed D gene, TRBD1, was not tested against the DNA. TRBV21-1 is a recognized pseudogene. CDR3 length: 14 residues. The CDR3 DNA reads TGTGCCAGCAGCAAAAGCCGCAGGGACTACGAGCAGTACTTC. This sequence encodes CASSKSRRDYEQYF.

The rearrangement uses TRBV21-1 and TRBJ1-2; the table assigns TRBD1, which was not confirmed against the DNA. TRBV21-1 is designated a pseudogene. This CDR3 contains 15 residues. The CDR3 bases are TGTGCCAGCAGGGACGGGACAGTGATCGGCTATGGCTACACCTTC. Translated, it gives CASRDGTVIGYGYTF.

The chain links TRBV5-1 to TRBJ1-2; perhaps TRBD1 as D (6 bases). Germline-derived CDR1 and CDR2 are SGHRS and YFSETQ. This CDR3 is 15 amino acids long. Trimming took off 1 base at V and 6 bases at J, with 16 bases between the two ends. The CDR3: CASSLNSDRWNGYTF. CDR3 bases: TGCGCCAGCAGCTTGAACAGTGACAGGTGGAATGGCTACACCTTC.

V gene TRBV7-7 combines with J gene TRBJ2-7; D is possibly TRBD1 (5 bases). CDR1 SSHAT and CDR2 FNYEAQ come from the germline V gene (reference sequence). The V end was cut by 11 bases, the J end by 4 bases, with 18 bases between. The CDR3 extends over 13 amino acids. The CDR3 sequence: CAPRNRFLYEQYF. The CDR3 nucleotides read TGTGCCCCGAGGAACAGGTTTCTGTACGAGCAGTACTTC.

The genes are TRBV7-2 and TRBJ1-2; unclear D gene. From germline, CDR1 is SGHTA and CDR2 FQGNSA. This CDR3 has 13 amino acids. Trimming left V 5 bases short and J 4 bases short, with 11 bases between. The CDR3 loop reads CASSLAGPYGYTF. CDR3 DNA sequence: TGTGCCAGCAGCCTGGCGGGCCCCTATGGCTACACCTTC.

Here the CDR3 DNA reads TGTGCCGGACAGAGGGAGACTGAAGCTTTCTTT. This gives the protein CAGQRETEAFF. The rearrangement links TRBV30 to TRBJ1-1, with D tentatively TRBD1 (6 bases). The germline V gene has CDR1 GTSNPN and CDR2 SVGIG (reference sequence). This CDR3 is 11 amino acids long. Trimming took off 8 bases at V and 5 bases at J, with 12 bases between the two ends.

J is TRBJ2-2 and V is TRBV11-3, with 7 bases identical to TRBD1. V was clipped by 6 bases and J by 4 bases; unmatched bases: 8. The CDR3 runs 15 residues. The germline V gene has CDR1 SGHNT and CDR2 YENEEA. This chain's CDR3 is CASSSTGQITGELFF. DNA of the CDR3: TGTGCCAGCAGTTCTACGGGACAGATCACCGGGGAGCTGTTTTTT. The whole variable domain, filled in from reference TRBV11-3 and TRBJ2-2, reads EAGVVQSPRYKIIEKKQPVAFWCNPISGHNTLYWYLQNLGQGPELLIRYENEEAVDDSQLPKDRFSAERLKGVDSTLKIQPAELGDSAVYLCASSSTGQITGELFFGEGSRLTVL.

This chain connects TRBV19 to TRBJ2-1; D possibly corresponds to TRBD2 (6 bases). V was pared by 10 bases and J by 0 bases, with 16 bases between. CDR3 size: 15 residues. Germline values: CDR1 LNHDA, CDR2 SQIVND (reference sequence). CDR3 sequence: CAISADGSSYNEQFF. The CDR3 DNA sequence: TGTGCCATCTCAGCGGACGGGAGCTCCTACAATGAGCAGTTCTTC.

This clone was observed once. The chain employs TRBV11-3 and TRBJ2-1; unclear D gene. CDR3 size: 15 residues. V was cut by 2 bases and J by 6 bases, with 14 bases left in between. Germline CDR1 and CDR2: SGHNT and YENEEA. The CDR3 region is CASSLRSGGANEQFF. The CDR3 DNA reads as TGTGCCAGCAGCTTAAGATCGGGCGGCGCCAATGAGCAGTTCTTC.

The chain couples TRBV5-1 to TRBJ1-6; D not resolved. Germline V gene data show CDR1 as SGHRS and CDR2 as YFSETQ. The V end was cut by 0 bases, the J end by 7 bases, with 11 bases between. This CDR3 has 15 residues. The CDR3 protein is CASSLAQPQNSPLHF. The CDR3 DNA reads TGCGCCAGCAGCTTGGCACAGCCACAGAATTCACCCCTCCACTTT.

The rearrangement uses TRBV7-2 and TRBJ2-7; TRBD1 agrees at 10 bases. CDR3 length: 15 residues. V was clipped by 4 bases and J by 2 bases; unmatched bases: 5. Germline V CDR1 and CDR2: SGHTA, FQGNSA. CDR3 nucleotides: TGTGCCAGCAGCTCAACCGGGACAGGGGCCTACGAGCAGTACTTC. It encodes CASSSTGTGAYEQYF.

The rearrangement joins TRBV7-9 to TRBJ1-6; D unclear. V lost 0 bases and J lost 8, with 8 bases in between. The V gene's germline CDR1 is SEHNR and CDR2 FQNEAQ (reference sequence). The CDR3 loop spans 14 amino acids. The CDR3 coding sequence is TGTGCCAGCAGCTTAGCACAGAGGTATTCACCCCTCCACTTT. Translated, it gives CASSLAQRYSPLHF.

This clone was detected a few times. V gene TRBV2 combines with J gene TRBJ1-2; D is undetermined. The CDR3 covers 13 residues. CDR1 is SNHLY, CDR2 FYNNEI, per germline. V lost 2 bases and J 0 bases, leaving 4 bases between the germline ends. CDR3 region: CASSESANYGYTF. CDR3 sequence (DNA): TGTGCCAGCAGTGAATCGGCTAACTATGGCTACACCTTC.

The rearrangement links TRBV18 to TRBJ1-2, with 7 positions matching TRBD1. V was clipped by 2 bases and J by 6 bases; unmatched bases: 6. This CDR3 is built from 14 residues. Germline loops: CDR1 KGHSH, CDR2 LQKENI. The CDR3 nucleotides are TGTGCCAGCTCACCATCGACAGGGCGGGATGGCTACACCTTC. Translated, it gives CASSPSTGRDGYTF.

V is TRBV6-5 and J is TRBJ2-6, with 9 bases matching TRBD1. Germline loops: CDR1 MNHEY, CDR2 SVGAGI. The length of the CDR3 is 16 residues. Losses at the gene ends were 2 bases for V and 3 bases for J; bases not matched to a gene: 2. The CDR3 bases are TGTGCCAGCAGTTACGCGGGACAGGGTGGGGCCAACGTCCTGACTTTC. It translates to CASSYAGQGGANVLTF.

The chain couples TRBV5-1 to TRBJ1-4; the D is unclear. CDR3 length equals 15 residues. Germline V CDR1 and CDR2: SGHRS, YFSETQ. V shed 7 bases and J shed 4 bases, with 17 bases lying between them. The CDR3 DNA is TGCGCCAGCTCAGTAGCCCGGGTCGTTAATGAAAAACTGTTTTTT. This sequence encodes CASSVARVVNEKLFF.

The chain joins TRBV5-1 to TRBJ2-5, with 7 bases aligning to TRBD2. Trimming took 0 bases from V and 2 from J; bases not matched to a gene: 10. CDR1 SGHRS and CDR2 YFSETQ come from the germline V gene. The CDR3 totals 17 residues. The CDR3 region has the DNA TGCGCCAGCAGCTTGGCAAGGGGAGGGTCCGGGCAAGAGACCCAGTACTTC. Encoded protein: CASSLARGGSGQETQYF.

V and J are TRBV19 and TRBJ1-2; D gene ambiguous. The CDR3 has 13 amino acids. Per germline, CDR1 LNHDA and CDR2 SQIVND (reference sequence). Trimming took off 7 bases at V and 8 bases at J, with 17 bases between the two ends. The DNA for the CDR3 is TGTGCCAGTACCATGGGAGCTGCCCGAGGCTACACCTTC. This gives the protein CASTMGAARGYTF.

The genes are TRBV10-3 and TRBJ2-2; a weak D match, TRBD1 (5 bases). Trimming pared 2 bases from V and 2 bases from J, leaving 6 bases between. This CDR3 has 14 residues. Germline V gene lookup returns CDR1 ENHRY and CDR2 SYGVKD. CDR3 protein: CAISERGNTGELFF. Written as DNA, the CDR3 is TGTGCCATCAGTGAGAGGGGAAACACCGGGGAGCTGTTTTTT.

V gene TRBV4-1 combines with J gene TRBJ1-1; D ambiguous. Trimming removed 0 bases at V and 1 base at J, with 9 bases between. The CDR3 is 15 residues long. In germline, CDR1 is MGHRA, CDR2 YSYEKL. The CDR3 sequence is CASSQDLRTNTEAFF. CDR3 nucleotide sequence: TGCGCCAGCAGCCAAGATCTCCGGACGAACACTGAAGCTTTCTTT.

This chain connects TRBV27 to TRBJ2-7; 12 nucleotides agree with TRBD2. Germline-derived CDR1 and CDR2 are MNHEY and SMNVEV (reference sequence). The V and J ends lost 4 bases and 4 bases, in that order; junction bases with no gene match: 8. This CDR3 has 16 amino acids. The CDR3 sequence is CASSSPLAGGVYEQYF. CDR3 sequence (DNA): TGTGCCAGCAGTTCCCCCCTAGCGGGGGGGGTATACGAGCAGTACTTC.

The chain employs TRBV11-2 and TRBJ1-1, with D uncertain. This CDR3 region has 14 residues. V lost 1 base and J lost 1, with 7 bases in between. Germline-derived CDR1 and CDR2 are SGHAT and FQNNGV. In nucleotides, the CDR3 is TGTGCCAGCAGCTTAGTAGGCAGGAACACTGAAGCTTTCTTT. Its protein is CASSLVGRNTEAFF. The full variable domain, its missing parts supplied by reference TRBV11-2 and TRBJ1-1, is EAGVAQSPRYKIIEKRQSVAFWCNPISGHATLYWYQQILGQGPKLLIQFQNNGVVDDSQLPKDRFSAERLKGVDSTLKIQPAKLEDSAVYLCASSLVGRNTEAFFGQGTRLTVV.

V and J are TRBV7-2 and TRBJ2-7; maybe TRBD1 (6 bases). The V and J ends lost 4 bases and 6 bases respectively, with 22 bases between them. The CDR3 sequence is 16 residues long. Germline values: CDR1 SGHTA, CDR2 FQGNSA. CDR3 nucleotides: TGTGCCAGCAGCTCGGACAGAGCTGGGTTGGGTTTCGAGCAGTACTTC. Protein: CASSSDRAGLGFEQYF.

This sequence joins TRBV14 and TRBJ2-5; perhaps TRBD1 as D (6 bases). The J call is in doubt because the DNA end fits TRBJ2-7 better. CDR1 and CDR2 from the germline V gene are SGHDN and FVKESK. This CDR3 has 18 residues. The CDR3 loop is CASSQGIPQGSNSYEQYF. CDR3 coding DNA: TGTGCCAGCAGCCAAGGAATCCCACAGGGTTCTAACTCCTACGAGCAGTACTTC.

V is TRBV6-5 and J is TRBJ2-7, with D unclear. CDR1 MNHEY and CDR2 SVGAGI come from the germline V gene. The V gene lost 0 bases and the J gene lost 0 bases, with 9 bases spanning the gap. The CDR3 is made up of 15 amino acids. CDR3 in amino acids: CASSYSGPSSYEQYF. Here the CDR3 DNA reads TGTGCCAGCAGTTACTCGGGCCCAAGCTCCTACGAGCAGTACTTC.

The chain combines TRBV5-1 with TRBJ1-1, with 7 bases that match TRBD1. Germline V gives CDR1 SGHRS, CDR2 YFSETQ. Germline trimming cut 5 bases from V and 0 bases from J; bases unmatched to any gene: 4. This CDR3 has 14 amino acids. CDR3 bases: TGCGCCAGCAGAGGGGACAGAATGAACACTGAAGCTTTCTTT. It encodes CASRGDRMNTEAFF.

This clone occurred once. The V gene is TRBV27, the J gene TRBJ1-1; a possible D gene is TRBD1 (5 bases). CDR1 MNHEY and CDR2 SMNVEV come from the germline V gene (reference sequence). CDR3 length: 14 amino acids. The germline V and J ends were trimmed by 8 bases and 0 bases, with 13 bases remaining between them. The CDR3 spells CASARQIMNTEAFF. CDR3 nucleotide sequence: TGTGCCAGCGCTAGACAGATAATGAACACTGAAGCTTTCTTT.

This sequence joins TRBV27 and TRBJ2-1, with D maybe TRBD2 (5 bases). The CDR3 runs to 15 residues. Trimming removed 6 bases at V and 0 bases at J, with 12 bases between. CDR1 and CDR2 (germline): MNHEY, SMNVEV (reference sequence). CDR3 DNA: TGTGCCAGCAGCCCAAGCGGAAGCTCCTACAATGAGCAGTTCTTC. Translated, it gives CASSPSGSSYNEQFF.